This entry concerns a single T cell receptor (beta chain). Its specificity is not known. This sample was included in a study of naive and memory T cell subsets. Study-level results: Clonotypes here are unpaired alpha or beta chain sequences.

The beta constant-region primer was an equimolar mix of two oligonucleotides covering TRBC1 and TRBC2. Nested alpha and beta constant-region primers with the SP2 primer drove four PCR rounds on ligated cDNA. Each CDR3 protein gets one entry after TCRdb re-called the UMI-ligation and nested PCR reads with MiXCR. The data contain some 30,000 distinct CDR3 sequences, under 20% of them singletons. The germline V gene encodes CDR1 DFQATT and CDR2 SNEGSKA (reference sequence). Deletions cut 5 bases from V and 6 bases from J, with 11 bases between. The CDR3 runs to 12 residues. The J gene is TRBJ2-4, the V gene TRBV20-1; a weak D match, TRBD1 (5 bases). Sequencing used effector memory CD4+ T cells from blood. This sample's subset: effector memory, CD45RA- CD27-. This clonotype was sampled from a human donor in good health. The CDR3 DNA follows: TGCAGTGCTGAACGACAGAGAAACATTCAGTACTTC. This codes for CSAERQRNIQYF.